The present entry profiles one T cell receptor (beta chain) with its context. Its antigen is not yet known. Base-call qualities are not available, and no considerably larger clone is one nucleotide away. At study entry, adolescents were screened for latent tuberculosis infection using a tuberculin skin test and the QuantiFERON-TB GOLD In-Tube IGRA. Immunosequencing was performed on unsorted cryopreserved PBMC and covered roughly 100,000 T cells per clinical donor on average. Eleven high schools in the Worcester region of the Western Cape, South Africa, served as enrollment sites for adolescents aged 12 to 18 years. Ten adolescents infected with M. tuberculosis and ten uninfected adolescents were chosen and matched for age and sex. PBMC from adolescents were isolated by density centrifugation from freshly drawn heparinized blood and were then cryopreserved. The record originates from a study of T cells in tuberculosis (dated by TCRdb to 2016 to 2019). With regard to the full study: In the study, CD1B tetramers and high-throughput TCR immunosequencing were combined to characterize T cells specific for the mycobacterial lipid antigen glucose monomycolate (GMM). IGRA-negative adolescents, IGRA-positive adolescents with latent tuberculosis and adults with active tuberculosis, some 11 per group, were compared in a South African clinical cohort.

TCR libraries were generated with the immunoSEQ multiplex PCR assay, using TCR-beta and/or TCR-alpha/delta assays for each sample. The Illumina high-throughput platform was used to sequence the amplified TCR libraries. As for how the authors treated the data: Clustering and dimensionality reduction relied on pairwise TCRdist distances among GMM-specific receptors from T cells that were either sorted ex vivo or expanded in vitro. Each clinical repertoire was assigned a mean NN-distance score, defined as the average TCRdist to the nearest 10% of tetramer-positive reference sequences. To compute GEM TCR motif frequency, the fraction of unique TCRs matching known GEM sequences by V/J usage and CDR3 length was calculated. Linear discriminant analysis with leave-one-out cross-validation, implemented in scikit-learn, was used to classify active tuberculosis. The immuneACCESS repertoire file appears here via TCRdb, limited to in-frame rearrangements. These files lack a portion of the clones; in checked studies, under half of the deficit traces to unresolved V genes, and the cause of the others is not known. V, J and clone size are those of that table, while D and trimming were read from the DNA. The sample table lists 35,000 to 45,000 clones, almost 95% of them with a count of one. The top ten hold around 10% of the sample.

CDR1 MNHEY and CDR2 SVGAGI are derived from the germline V gene. The junction shows trimming of 6 bases on V and 10 bases on J, plus 15 bases between the germline ends. The CDR3 measures 12 amino acids from cysteine to phenylalanine. This entry keeps only the CDR3 DNA: 36 bases, framed from base 1. Results and caveats for the whole study, not just this receptor: Using GEM motif frequencies, a classifier achieved 60% to 70% accuracy, whereas a classifier built on the diverse GMM-specific repertoire got to 87% accuracy (AUROC approximately 0.93). Clinical samples were selected based on the availability of cryopreserved specimens, with adults included as active tuberculosis cases and adolescents included as controls. Compared with IGRA-negative controls, TCR-alpha repertoires from active tuberculosis had smaller mean NN-distances to GMM-specific TCRs, which suggests clonal expansion of these TCRs. The smaller NN-distances in active tuberculosis patients were driven in part by shorter CDR3-alpha lengths, while the difference seen for TCR-beta was not statistically significant.

This sequence was found in a donor aged 5 to 30 with latent tuberculosis or without tuberculosis infection. Some clones in this sample may be carry-over from other donors' samples. The chain joins TRBV6-5 to TRBJ1-2, with the D segment identity uncertain. The source material was PBMCs. The nucleotides read TGTGCCAGCAGCCACGAGCTTAGCGACTACACCTTC. This sequence encodes CASSHELSDYTF.